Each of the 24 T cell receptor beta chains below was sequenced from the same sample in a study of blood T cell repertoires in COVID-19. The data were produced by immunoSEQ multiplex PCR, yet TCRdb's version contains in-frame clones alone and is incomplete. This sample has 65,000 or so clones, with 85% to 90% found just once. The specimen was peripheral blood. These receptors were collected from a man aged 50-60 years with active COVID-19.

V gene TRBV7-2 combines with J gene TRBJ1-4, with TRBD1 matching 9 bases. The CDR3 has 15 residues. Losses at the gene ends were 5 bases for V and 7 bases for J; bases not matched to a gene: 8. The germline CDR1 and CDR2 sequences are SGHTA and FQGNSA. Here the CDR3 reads CASSPLGTGSEKLFF. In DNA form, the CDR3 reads TGTGCCAGCAGCCCCTTGGGGACAGGGAGTGAAAAACTGTTTTTT.

CDR3 bases: TGCGCCAGCAGCCAAGAGTGGGGCGTTGGGGAGCAGTTCTTC. Amino acids: CASSQEWGVGEQFF. The V and J genes are TRBV4-1 and TRBJ2-1; possibly TRBD1 for D (5 bases). The V gene's germline CDR1 is MGHRA and CDR2 YSYEKL. Trimming cost V 0 bases and J 10 bases, with 13 bases left between them. CDR3 length: 14 residues.

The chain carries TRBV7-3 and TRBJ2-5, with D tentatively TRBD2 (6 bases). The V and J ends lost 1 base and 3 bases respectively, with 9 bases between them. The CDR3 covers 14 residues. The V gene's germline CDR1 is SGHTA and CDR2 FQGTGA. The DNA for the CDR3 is TGTGCCAGCAGCTTAAACGGCGGGAAAGAGACCCAGTACTTC. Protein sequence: CASSLNGGKETQYF.

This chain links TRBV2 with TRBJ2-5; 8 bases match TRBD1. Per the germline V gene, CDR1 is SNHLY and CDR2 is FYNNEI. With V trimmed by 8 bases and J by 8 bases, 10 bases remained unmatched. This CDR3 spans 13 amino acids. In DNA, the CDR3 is TGTGCCAGCGCCCGGGACAGGAGAGGTACCCAGTACTTC. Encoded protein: CASARDRRGTQYF.

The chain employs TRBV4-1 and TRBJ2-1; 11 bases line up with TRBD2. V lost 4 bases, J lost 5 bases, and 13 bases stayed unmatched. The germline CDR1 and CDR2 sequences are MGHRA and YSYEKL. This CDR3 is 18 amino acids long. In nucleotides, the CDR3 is TGCGCCAGCAGCCCCTGGCCGGGGCTAGCGGGAGGTCACAATGAGCAGTTCTTC. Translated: CASSPWPGLAGGHNEQFF.

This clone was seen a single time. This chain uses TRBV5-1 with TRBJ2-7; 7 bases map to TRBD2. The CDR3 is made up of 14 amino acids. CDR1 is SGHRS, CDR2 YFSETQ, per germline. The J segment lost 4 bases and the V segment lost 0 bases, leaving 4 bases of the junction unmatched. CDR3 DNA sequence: TGCGCCAGCAGCTTGGACGGGAGGCGTTACGAGCAGTACTTC. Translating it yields CASSLDGRRYEQYF.

CDR3 in amino acids: CAITRTPGGETQYF. The CDR3 coding sequence is TGTGCCATCACTAGAACTCCCGGGGGAGAGACCCAGTACTTC. The V and J genes are TRBV10-3 and TRBJ2-5; D perhaps matches TRBD2 (6 bases). This CDR3 has 14 residues. The germline gives CDR1 ENHRY, CDR2 SYGVKD. V was trimmed by 7 bases and J by 4 bases, leaving 16 bases between them.

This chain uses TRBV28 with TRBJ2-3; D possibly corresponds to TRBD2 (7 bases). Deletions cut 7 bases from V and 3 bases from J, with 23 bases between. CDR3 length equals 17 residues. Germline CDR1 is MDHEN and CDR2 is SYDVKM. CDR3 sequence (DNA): TGTGCCAGCACCTCACCTGGAGGGGGAGGGCTAACAGATACGCAGTATTTT. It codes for CASTSPGGGGLTDTQYF.

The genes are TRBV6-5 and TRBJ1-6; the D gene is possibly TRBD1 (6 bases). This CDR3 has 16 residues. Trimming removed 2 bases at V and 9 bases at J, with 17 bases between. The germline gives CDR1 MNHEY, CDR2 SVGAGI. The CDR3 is CASSYQVAGEGSPLHF. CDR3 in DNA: TGTGCCAGCAGTTACCAGGTCGCAGGGGAAGGTTCACCCCTCCACTTT.

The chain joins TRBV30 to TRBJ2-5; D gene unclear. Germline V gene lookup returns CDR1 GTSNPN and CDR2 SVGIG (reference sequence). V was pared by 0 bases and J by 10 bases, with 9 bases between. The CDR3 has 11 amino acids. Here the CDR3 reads CAWSVGRGQYF. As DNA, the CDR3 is TGTGCCTGGAGTGTCGGAAGAGGCCAGTACTTC.

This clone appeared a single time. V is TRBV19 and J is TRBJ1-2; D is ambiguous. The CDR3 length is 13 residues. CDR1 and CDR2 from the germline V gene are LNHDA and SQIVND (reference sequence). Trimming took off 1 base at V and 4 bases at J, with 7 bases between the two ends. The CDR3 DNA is TGTGCCAGTAGTATAGTACCGGGCTATGGCTACACCTTC. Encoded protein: CASSIVPGYGYTF.

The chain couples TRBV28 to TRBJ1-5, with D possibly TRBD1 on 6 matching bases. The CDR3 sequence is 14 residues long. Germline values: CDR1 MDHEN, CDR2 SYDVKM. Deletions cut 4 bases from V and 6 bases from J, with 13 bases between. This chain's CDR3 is CASSYAGESQPQHF. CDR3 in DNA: TGTGCCAGCAGTTATGCAGGGGAGAGTCAGCCCCAGCATTTT.

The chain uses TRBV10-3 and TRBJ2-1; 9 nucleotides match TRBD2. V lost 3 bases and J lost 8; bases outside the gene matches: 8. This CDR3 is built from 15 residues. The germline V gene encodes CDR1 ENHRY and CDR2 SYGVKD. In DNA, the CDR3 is TGTGCCATCAGTGACGCACTAGCGGGCACAGATGAGCAGTTCTTC. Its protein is CAISDALAGTDEQFF.

The CDR3 is CAISAAGGGATDTQYF. The CDR3 DNA is TGTGCCATCAGTGCGGCGGGCGGGGGGGCGACAGATACGCAGTATTTT. The chain is built from TRBV10-3 and TRBJ2-3; TRBD2 matches at 9 bases. V was pared by 4 bases and J by 3 bases, with 8 bases of the junction left unmatched. Per the germline V gene, CDR1 is ENHRY and CDR2 is SYGVKD. The CDR3 loop spans 16 amino acids.

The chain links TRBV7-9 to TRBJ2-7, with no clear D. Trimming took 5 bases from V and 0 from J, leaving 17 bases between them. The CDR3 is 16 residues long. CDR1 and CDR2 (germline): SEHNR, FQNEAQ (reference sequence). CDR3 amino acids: CASSRINDGYSYEQYF. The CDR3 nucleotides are TGTGCCAGCAGCCGGATCAACGACGGGTACTCCTACGAGCAGTACTTC.

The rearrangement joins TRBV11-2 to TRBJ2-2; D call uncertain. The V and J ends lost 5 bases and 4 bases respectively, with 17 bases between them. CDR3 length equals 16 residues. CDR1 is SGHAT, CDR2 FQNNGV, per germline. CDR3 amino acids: CASSQKTYQRTGELFF. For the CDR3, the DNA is TGTGCCAGCAGCCAAAAGACTTACCAGCGCACCGGGGAGCTGTTTTTT.

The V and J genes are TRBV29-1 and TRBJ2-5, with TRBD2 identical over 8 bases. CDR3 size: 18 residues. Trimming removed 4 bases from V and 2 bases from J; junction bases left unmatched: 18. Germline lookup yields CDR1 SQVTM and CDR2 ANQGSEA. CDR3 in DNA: TGCAGCGTTGGGACCGGGACTAGTTTAGGGAGATCACAAGAGACCCAGTACTTC. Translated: CSVGTGTSLGRSQETQYF.

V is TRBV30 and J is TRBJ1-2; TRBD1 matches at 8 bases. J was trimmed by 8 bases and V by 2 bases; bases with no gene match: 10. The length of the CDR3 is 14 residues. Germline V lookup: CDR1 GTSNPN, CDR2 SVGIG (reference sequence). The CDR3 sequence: CAWSRQGLHRGYTF. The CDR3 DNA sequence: TGTGCCTGGAGTAGACAGGGGCTACACCGGGGCTACACCTTC.

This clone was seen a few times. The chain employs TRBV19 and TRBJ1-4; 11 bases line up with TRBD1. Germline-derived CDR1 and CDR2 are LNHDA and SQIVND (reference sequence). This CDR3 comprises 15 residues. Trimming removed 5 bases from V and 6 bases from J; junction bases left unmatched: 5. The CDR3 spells CASSERTGGYEKLFF. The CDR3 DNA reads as TGTGCCAGTAGTGAGCGGACAGGGGGCTATGAAAAACTGTTTTTT.

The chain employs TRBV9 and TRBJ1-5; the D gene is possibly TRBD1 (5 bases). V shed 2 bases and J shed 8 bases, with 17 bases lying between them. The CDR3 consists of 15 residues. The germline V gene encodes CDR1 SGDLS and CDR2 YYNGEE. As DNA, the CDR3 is TGTGCCAGCAGCGTGACCTCGAGTCCGGGGGAGCCCCAGCATTTT. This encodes CASSVTSSPGEPQHF.

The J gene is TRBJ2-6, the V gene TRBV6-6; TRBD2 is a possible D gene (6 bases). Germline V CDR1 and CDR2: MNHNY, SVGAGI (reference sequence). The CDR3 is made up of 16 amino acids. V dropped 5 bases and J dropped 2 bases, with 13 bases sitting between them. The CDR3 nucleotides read TGTGCCAGCAGTACCCCGCCGGGGGCTGGGGCCAACGTCCTGACTTTC. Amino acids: CASSTPPGAGANVLTF.

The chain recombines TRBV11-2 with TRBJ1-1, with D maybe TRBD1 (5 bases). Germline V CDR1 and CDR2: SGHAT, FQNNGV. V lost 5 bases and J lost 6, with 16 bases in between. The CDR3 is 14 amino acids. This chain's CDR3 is CASSVGAGVAEAFF. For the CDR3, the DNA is TGTGCCAGCAGCGTAGGGGCCGGGGTGGCTGAAGCTTTCTTT.

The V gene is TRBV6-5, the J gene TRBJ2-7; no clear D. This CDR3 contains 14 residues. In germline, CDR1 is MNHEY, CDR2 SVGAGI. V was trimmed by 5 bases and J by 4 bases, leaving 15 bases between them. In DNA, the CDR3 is TGTGCCAGCAGTCCACCGGGTCCAGCGTACGAGCAGTACTTC. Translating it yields CASSPPGPAYEQYF.

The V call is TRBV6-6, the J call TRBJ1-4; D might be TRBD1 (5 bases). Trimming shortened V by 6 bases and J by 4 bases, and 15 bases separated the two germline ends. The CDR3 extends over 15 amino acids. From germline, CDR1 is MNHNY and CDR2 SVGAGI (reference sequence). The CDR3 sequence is CASRPPTGVNEKLFF. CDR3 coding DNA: TGTGCCAGCAGGCCCCCAACAGGAGTTAATGAAAAACTGTTTTTT.